The rows below give T cell receptor beta chains drawn from one sample of a study of cytomegalovirus exposure and HLA in healthy donors. The repertoire was sequenced with immunoSEQ multiplex PCR; TCRdb's copy has only in-frame clones and lacks some. The sample holds about 250,000 clones, 78% seen once. The specimen sequenced was PBMCs. These receptors originate from a boy between 10 and 17 years old in good health and CMV-seronegative. Both conserved end residues are part of each CDR3. A D gene is named only where the DNA matches it firmly. Clone size is shown for a subset of rows, as once, few, many or a class of expanded clone.

d_call	clone_size	cdr3_length	v_call	j_call	cdr3_aa	cdr3_nt
NA	NA	14	TRBV11-1	TRBJ1-2	CASSPYRQVYGYTF	TGTGCCAGCAGCCCCTACCGTCAGGTCTATGGCTACACCTTC
TRBD2	NA	14	TRBV9	TRBJ2-7	CASSVNSGGREQYF	TGTGCCAGCAGCGTAAATAGCGGGGGGCGTGAGCAGTACTTC
TRBD1	NA	14	TRBV4-1	TRBJ2-7	CASSHKDRDYEQYF	TGCGCCAGCAGCCACAAGGACAGGGACTACGAGCAGTACTTC
TRBD1	few	14	TRBV6-5	TRBJ1-1	CASRRTGEGTEAFF	TGTGCCAGCAGGCGGACAGGGGAAGGGACTGAAGCTTTCTTT
NA	NA	14	TRBV9	TRBJ1-2	CASSVGGGGYGYTF	TGTGCCAGCAGCGTAGGGGGGGGTGGGTATGGCTACACCTTC
NA	few	12	TRBV6-6	TRBJ1-5	CASSFDYPPQHF	TGTGCCAGCAGTTTTGACTACCCGCCCCAGCATTTT
TRBD2	few	18	TRBV7-2	TRBJ2-7	CASSLGAPTSGASHEQYF	TGTGCCAGCAGCTTAGGGGCGCCGACTAGCGGGGCTTCCCACGAGCAGTACTTC
TRBD2	NA	16	TRBV5-1	TRBJ2-3	CASSLGLAGDTDTQYF	TGCGCCAGCAGCTTGGGACTAGCGGGAGACACAGATACGCAGTATTTT
TRBD2	NA	19	TRBV7-6	TRBJ2-1	CASSLGGSSGGPSYNEQFF	TGTGCCAGCAGCTTAGGTGGTTCTAGCGGGGGCCCCTCCTACAATGAGCAGTTCTTC
TRBD2	NA	15	TRBV5-1	TRBJ2-1	CASSLGGREVNEQFF	TGCGCCAGCAGCTTGGGCGGGAGGGAGGTCAATGAGCAGTTCTTC
TRBD1	NA	15	TRBV29-1	TRBJ1-5	CSVEPRGTGEQPQHF	TGCAGCGTTGAACCAAGGGGGACAGGGGAACAGCCCCAGCATTTT
NA	few	12	TRBV29-1	TRBJ2-7	CSAEHRASEQYF	TGCAGCGCCGAGCACAGGGCAAGCGAGCAGTACTTC
NA	NA	14	TRBV7-7	TRBJ2-5	CASSLGGASETQYF	TGTGCTAGCAGCTTGGGGGGGGCCTCAGAGACCCAGTACTTC
TRBD2	NA	16	TRBV18	TRBJ2-3	CASSLSSGRSADTQYF	TGTGCCAGCTCACTTTCTAGCGGGAGATCGGCAGATACGCAGTATTTT
NA	NA	14	TRBV11-2	TRBJ2-7	CASSLLGRGREQYF	TGTGCCAGCAGCTTACTCGGCAGGGGTCGAGAGCAGTACTTC
NA	NA	15	TRBV6-1	TRBJ1-2	CASSEASTAPYGYTF	TGTGCCAGCAGTGAAGCTAGTACAGCACCTTATGGCTACACCTTC
TRBD1	NA	15	TRBV6-1	TRBJ2-3	CASILGTGYTDTQYF	TGTGCCAGCATCCTCGGGACAGGCTACACAGATACGCAGTATTTT
TRBD2	NA	14	TRBV30	TRBJ2-7	CAWTRSGVTFEQYF	TGTGCCTGGACCCGTAGCGGGGTCACTTTCGAGCAGTACTTC